The 30 T cell receptor beta chains listed next were all sequenced from one sample in a study of blood T cells in healthy people across ages. PCR was performed a second time for roughly 7 to 11 cycles using a sample-barcoded 5' primer and a J-beta primer mix. A single record per CDR3 protein comes from TCRdb applying MiXCR to the 5' RACE reads. The sample includes around 710,000 distinct CDR3 sequences, roughly two fifths of them seen just once. Input material: blood. All receptors derive from an older woman in good health.

This clonotype was seen ten or more times. This chain joins TRBV4-3 and TRBJ2-5; D not resolved. CDR1 LGHNA and CDR2 YSLEER come from the germline V gene. V lost 0 bases to trimming and J lost 1 base, with 6 bases between them. CDR3 size: 14 residues. The CDR3 is CASSQDWTQETQYF. In DNA, the CDR3 is TGCGCCAGCAGCCAAGACTGGACCCAAGAGACCCAGTACTTC.

This clonotype was detected a few times. The gene calls are TRBV20-1 and TRBJ2-7, with TRBD2 identical over 8 bases. Per germline, CDR1 DFQATT and CDR2 SNEGSKA (reference sequence). J gave up 1 base and V 3 bases, and 11 bases lay outside the gene matches. This CDR3 has 16 amino acids. Here the CDR3 reads CSARNAGGLGSYEQYF. The DNA of the CDR3 is TGCAGTGCTAGGAACGCGGGGGGACTCGGGTCCTACGAGCAGTACTTC.

The chain has TRBV3-1 and TRBJ2-5; D unresolved. The V end lost 3 bases, the J end lost 3 bases, and 8 bases lay between the germline ends. Germline V gives CDR1 LGHDT, CDR2 YNNKEL (reference sequence). CDR3 length equals 13 residues. DNA of the CDR3: TGTGCCAGCAGCCAGGCAGTAAAAGAGACCCAGTACTTC. Translating it yields CASSQAVKETQYF.

In this sample, this clonotype turned up many times. This rearrangement joins TRBV20-1 to TRBJ2-7, with 8 positions matching TRBD2. V lost 4 bases to trimming and J lost 3 bases; unmatched junction nucleotides: 5. This CDR3 is built from 13 residues. Germline assignment: CDR1 DFQATT and CDR2 SNEGSKA (reference sequence). The CDR3 region has the DNA TGCAGTGCTAAAGGGACTAGTTTCTACGAGCAGTACTTC. It is translated as CSAKGTSFYEQYF.

As regards this clonotype: Being one base from a much bigger clone, this may be a read error. The gene calls are TRBV10-3 and TRBJ2-4, with D possibly being TRBD1 or TRBD2 (5 bases each). The J call may be wrong; the DNA end is better matched by TRBJ2-5. This CDR3 has 16 residues. Germline values: CDR1 ENHRY, CDR2 SYGVKD. The DNA for the CDR3 is TGTGCCATCAGTGAAACCGGGACGCTTGACCAAGAGACCCAGTACTTC. Residues: CAISETGTLDQETQYF.

The chain uses TRBV7-3 and TRBJ1-1, with 7 nucleotides matching TRBD1. The V segment lost 5 bases and the J segment 3 bases; nucleotides outside the gene matches: 6. Germline V gives CDR1 SGHTA, CDR2 FQGTGA. This CDR3 is 14 amino acids long. CDR3 coding DNA: TGTGCCAGCAGCCCCCGCAGGGGGGACACTGAAGCTTTCTTT. Its translation: CASSPRRGDTEAFF.

The genes are TRBV4-2 and TRBJ2-1; D tentatively reads TRBD1 or TRBD2 (10 bases each). This CDR3 has 17 residues. V lost 4 bases, J lost 10 bases, and 26 bases lay in between. The germline V gene encodes CDR1 LGHNA and CDR2 YNFKEQ. CDR3 residues: CASSRLMSGRDRGEQFF. DNA for the CDR3: TGTGCCAGCAGCCGTCTGATGAGCGGGAGGGACAGGGGAGAGCAGTTCTTC.

In regard to this clonotype: Possible read error: a much larger clone is one base away. The chain recombines TRBV7-2 with TRBJ2-7; D is undetermined. The DNA end lines up better with TRBJ2-4; the J call may be wrong. Per the germline V gene, CDR1 is SGHTA and CDR2 is FQGNSA. This CDR3 region has 15 residues. The CDR3 spells CASSSVPGGRNIQYF. In nucleotides, the CDR3 is TGTGCCAGCAGCTCGGTACCGGGCGGAAGAAACATTCAGTACTTC.

This clonotype was picked up many times. This chain connects TRBV6-2 or TRBV6-3 to TRBJ2-1; 7 bases fit TRBD1. Germline CDR1 reads MNHEY; CDR2 reads SVGEGT. V was pared by 2 bases and J by 5 bases, with 3 bases of the junction left unmatched. The CDR3 runs to 14 residues. CDR3 sequence (DNA): TGTGCCAGCAGTTACAGGGGGCAGAACAATGAGCAGTTCTTC. Amino acid sequence: CASSYRGQNNEQFF.

The chain couples TRBV27 to TRBJ2-3, with 9 bases matching TRBD2. The ends lost 5 bases at V and 5 bases at J; junction bases unmatched: 20. In germline, CDR1 is MNHEY, CDR2 SMNVEV (reference sequence). The CDR3 totals 19 residues. The CDR3 DNA sequence: TGTGCCAGCAGTCGCCGGGCGACCCCACTAGCGGGTGTCAGAGATACGCAGTATTTT. Translating gives CASSRRATPLAGVRDTQYF.

CDR3 nucleotide sequence: TGTGCCAGCAGCGCTCACAGTACAGATACGCAGTATTTT. Its translation is CASSAHSTDTQYF. The genes are TRBV11-3 and TRBJ2-3; D ambiguous. This CDR3 spans 13 amino acids. Trimming stripped 5 bases from V and 3 bases from J, with 9 bases between. Germline V gene sequence: CDR1 SGHNT, CDR2 YENEEA.

The chain employs TRBV28 and TRBJ2-5, with D maybe TRBD1 (7 bases). V lost 6 bases and J 2 bases, leaving 16 bases between the germline ends. Germline V gene lookup returns CDR1 MDHEN and CDR2 SYDVKM. This CDR3 spans 15 amino acids. This CDR3 is CASSPRGDSQETQYF. CDR3 nucleotides: TGTGCCAGCAGCCCCAGGGGGGACAGTCAAGAGACCCAGTACTTC.

The rearrangement links TRBV6-1 to TRBJ1-5, with TRBD1 as a possible D gene (5 bases). CDR3 length: 13 residues. With 3 bases removed from V and 5 bases from J, the gap between germline ends came to 8 bases. Per the germline V gene, CDR1 is MNHNS and CDR2 is SASEGT. CDR3 protein: CASSDQGHQPQHF. The CDR3 region has the DNA TGTGCCAGCAGTGATCAGGGACATCAGCCCCAGCATTTT.

The rearrangement joins TRBV12-5 to TRBJ2-5; D tentatively reads TRBD1 or TRBD2 (5 bases each). Germline CDR1 reads LGHNT; CDR2 reads FRNRAP. The V end was cut by 1 base, the J end by 4 bases, with 10 bases between. This CDR3 has 14 amino acids. The DNA for the CDR3 is TGTGCTAGTGGTTTGGGGGGGAAAGGAGAGACCCAGTACTTC. Amino acid sequence: CASGLGGKGETQYF.

Ten or more counts support this clonotype. This chain links TRBV7-2 with TRBJ2-7; D is uncertain. V lost 2 bases and J lost 2, with 10 bases in between. This CDR3 is 14 amino acids long. Germline V gives CDR1 SGHTA, CDR2 FQGNSA. The CDR3 DNA reads as TGTGCCAGCAGCTTATCCAGGTTTACCTACGAGCAGTACTTC. Translating it yields CASSLSRFTYEQYF.

Written as DNA, the CDR3 is TGCGCCAGCATAAGAGGGCTAGCGGGAGTATCGGGCCGGGATGAGCAGTTCTTC. Its translation: CASIRGLAGVSGRDEQFF. The rearrangement joins TRBV5-1 to TRBJ2-1; the match to TRBD2 covers 10 bases. The CDR3 has 18 amino acids. After removal of 6 bases from V and 8 bases from J, the junction contained 20 bases not matched to a gene. The germline V gene encodes CDR1 SGHRS and CDR2 YFSETQ.

The chain carries TRBV4-1 and TRBJ2-3; D may be TRBD1 (5 bases). This CDR3 comprises 15 residues. Trimming took off 3 bases at V and 0 bases at J, with 10 bases between the two ends. In germline, CDR1 is MGHRA, CDR2 YSYEKL. CDR3 nucleotides: TGCGCCAGCAGCCACCAACAGGCTAGCACAGATACGCAGTATTTT. It codes for CASSHQQASTDTQYF.

This clonotype came up many times. The CDR3 DNA follows: TGTGCCAGCAGCTTAGGTTATCAGGGAGGGACTGAAGCTTTCTTT. It codes for CASSLGYQGGTEAFF. The chain uses TRBV7-9 and TRBJ1-1; D is possibly TRBD1 (5 bases). The V gene's germline CDR1 is SEHNR and CDR2 FQNEAQ (reference sequence). V was trimmed by 1 base and J by 5 bases, leaving 14 bases between them. The CDR3 extends over 15 amino acids.

The rearrangement uses TRBV7-2 and TRBJ1-4; D gene uncertain. Trimming took 5 bases from V and 8 from J, leaving 9 bases between them. Looked up from germline, CDR1 is SGHTA and CDR2 is FQGNSA. The length of the CDR3 is 12 residues. The DNA for the CDR3 is TGTGCCAGCAGCCTCCCGGCAGAAAAACTGTTTTTT. Protein: CASSLPAEKLFF.

This clonotype was detected many times. V gene TRBV15 combines with J gene TRBJ2-7, with a tentative D call TRBD2 (5 bases). Germline V CDR1 and CDR2: LNHNV, YYDKDF (reference sequence). The CDR3 extends over 16 amino acids. The V end was cut by 0 bases, the J end by 6 bases, with 18 bases between. The DNA for the CDR3 is TGTGCCACCAGCAGAGATGCAACTAGAAGGGTTGGCGAGCAGTACTTC. Residues: CATSRDATRRVGEQYF.

This clonotype was picked up a small number of times. V usage is TRBV25-1 and J usage is TRBJ2-1; no reliable D call. Trimming pared 0 bases from V and 4 bases from J, leaving 13 bases between. This CDR3 region has 16 residues. Germline CDR1 MGHDK, CDR2 SYGVNS. The CDR3 nucleotides are TGTGCCAGCAGTGAATACTCGGCCGCCGAATACAATGAGCAGTTCTTC. The encoded protein is CASSEYSAAEYNEQFF.

This clonotype was observed many times. V usage is TRBV20-1 and J usage is TRBJ2-5; weak D call: TRBD1 (5 bases). With 2 bases removed from V and 5 bases from J, the gap between germline ends came to 9 bases. The CDR3 covers 12 residues. The germline gives CDR1 DFQATT, CDR2 SNEGSKA (reference sequence). For the CDR3, the DNA is TGCAGTGCTAGATCCAGACAGGAGACCCAGTACTTC. It yields the protein CSARSRQETQYF.

The chain recombines TRBV6-1 with TRBJ2-7, with 9 nucleotides matching TRBD1. The J call could be wrong; TRBJ2-5 is a better fit for the DNA end. The CDR3 has 13 amino acids. Germline CDR1 and CDR2: MNHNS and SASEGT. The chain's CDR3 is CASIPGTGKTQYF. CDR3 nucleotides: TGTGCCAGCATCCCCGGGACAGGGAAGACCCAGTACTTC.

The CDR3 DNA reads as TGTGCCAGCAGCCCGGGACTAGCGGGGGGCCTAACTTTCACAGATACGCAGTATTTT. It specifies CASSPGLAGGLTFTDTQYF. The gene calls are TRBV7-3 and TRBJ2-3; 15 bases align to TRBD2. Germline V gene sequence: CDR1 SGHTA, CDR2 FQGTGA. The CDR3 spans 19 residues. V shed 5 bases and J 2 bases; nucleotides not matched to a gene: 11.

This clonotype occurred a few times. V is TRBV7-9 and J is TRBJ2-1; no firm D call. This CDR3 has 17 amino acids. Trimming shortened V by 1 base and J by 6 bases, and 19 bases separated the two germline ends. Germline V gene sequence: CDR1 SEHNR, CDR2 FQNEAQ (reference sequence). The CDR3 sequence: CASSLVSYGRVFNEQFF. The CDR3 DNA is TGTGCCAGCAGCTTAGTTTCTTATGGTCGGGTTTTCAATGAGCAGTTCTTC.

This clonotype was detected a few times. The rearrangement links TRBV12-3 or TRBV12-4 to TRBJ2-5; no clear D. This CDR3 comprises 13 residues. V lost 3 bases to trimming and J lost 3 bases, with 8 bases between them. CDR3 sequence: CASSLRRKETQYF. As DNA, the CDR3 is TGTGCCAGCAGTTTGAGGCGGAAAGAGACCCAGTACTTC.

The chain carries TRBV9 and TRBJ1-4, with D possibly being TRBD1 (6 bases). This CDR3 comprises 16 residues. CDR1 is SGDLS and CDR2 is YYNGEE in the germline V gene. V was pared by 0 bases and J by 8 bases, with 17 bases between. The CDR3 region has the DNA TGTGCCAGCAGCGTAGGCGGGGGAGGGGGAGAAGAAAAACTGTTTTTT. Protein product: CASSVGGGGGEEKLFF.

The V call is TRBV12-3 or TRBV12-4, the J call TRBJ2-7; tentative D call: TRBD2 (7 bases). The CDR3 is made up of 16 amino acids. Trimming removed 5 bases from V and 7 bases from J, with 24 bases in between. The CDR3 region has the DNA TGTGCCAGCAGTCCGATGGGGGCGGGAGTGGGGGATGAGCAGTACTTC. Amino acids: CASSPMGAGVGDEQYF.

This chain connects TRBV12-3 or TRBV12-4 to TRBJ2-6, with a weak D call TRBD1 (6 bases). The V end was cut by 5 bases, the J end by 0 bases, with 11 bases between. There are 16 residues in the CDR3. This CDR3 reads CASSGDTVSGANVLTF. CDR3 bases: TGTGCCAGCAGTGGGGACACCGTCTCTGGGGCCAACGTCCTGACTTTC.

This clonotype has just a few counts. The J gene is TRBJ2-7, the V gene TRBV20-1; maybe TRBD1 (5 bases). CDR3 size: 13 residues. In germline, CDR1 is DFQATT, CDR2 SNEGSKA (reference sequence). V lost 1 base and J 5 bases, leaving 12 bases between the germline ends. The CDR3 bases are TGCAGTGCTAGAGCGGACAAGGACCACGAGCAGTACTTC. Its protein is CSARADKDHEQYF.